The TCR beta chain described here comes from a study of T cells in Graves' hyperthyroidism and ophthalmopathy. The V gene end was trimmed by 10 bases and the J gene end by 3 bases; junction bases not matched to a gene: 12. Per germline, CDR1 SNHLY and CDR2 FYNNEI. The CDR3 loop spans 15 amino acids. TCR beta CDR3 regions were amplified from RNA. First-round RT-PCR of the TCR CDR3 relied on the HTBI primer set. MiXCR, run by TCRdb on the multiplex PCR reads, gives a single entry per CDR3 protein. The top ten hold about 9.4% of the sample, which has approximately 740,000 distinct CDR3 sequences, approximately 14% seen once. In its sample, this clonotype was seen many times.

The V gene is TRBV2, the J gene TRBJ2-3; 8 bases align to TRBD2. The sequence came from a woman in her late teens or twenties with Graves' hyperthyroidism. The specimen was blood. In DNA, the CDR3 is TGTGCCACAGCGAGAGCGGGAGTGAGGACAGATACGCAGTATTTT. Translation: CATARAGVRTDTQYF.